Listed here are 3 T cell receptor beta chains from one sample, sequenced in a study of blood T cell repertoires in COVID-19. Data came from immunoSEQ multiplex PCR; TCRdb stores just in-frame clones and leaves some out. The table lists roughly 200,000 clones, 81% of them singletons, with about 10% in the top ten. Sample: peripheral blood. These receptors were obtained from a woman between 35 and 50 years old with COVID-19, enrolled during active disease.

The V gene is TRBV11-2, the J gene TRBJ2-5; 7 bases map to TRBD1. Trimming took 5 bases from V and 3 from J; bases not matched to a gene: 12. Per germline, CDR1 SGHAT and CDR2 FQNNGV. The CDR3 loop spans 16 amino acids. The CDR3 protein is CASSETGFWREETQYF. In DNA, the CDR3 is TGTGCCAGCAGCGAGACAGGGTTCTGGCGCGAAGAGACCCAGTACTTC.

CDR3 bases: TGCGCCAGCAGCTTGGATAGCGGACGGGAGACCCAGTACTTC. Residues: CASSLDSGRETQYF. The genes are TRBV5-1 and TRBJ2-5; possible D gene TRBD2, 6 bases. The V end was cut by 0 bases, the J end by 5 bases, with 11 bases between. Germline V CDR1 and CDR2: SGHRS, YFSETQ. The CDR3 runs to 14 residues. Using reference TRBV5-1 and TRBJ2-5 for the parts outside the CDR3, the full variable domain is KAGVTQTPRYLIKTRGQQVTLSCSPISGHRSVSWYQQTPGQGLQFLFEYFSETQRNKGNFPGRFSGRQFSNSRSEMNVSTLELGDSALYLCASSLDSGRETQYFGPGTRLLVL.

CDR3 in DNA: TGTGCCAGCAGTCCGGTCGCGAGAGAGACCCAGTACTTC. Amino acid sequence: CASSPVARETQYF. The V gene is TRBV14, the J gene TRBJ2-5; D call uncertain. Germline V gene data show CDR1 as SGHDN and CDR2 as FVKESK. V was pared by 6 bases and J by 4 bases, with 12 bases between. The length of the CDR3 is 13 residues.